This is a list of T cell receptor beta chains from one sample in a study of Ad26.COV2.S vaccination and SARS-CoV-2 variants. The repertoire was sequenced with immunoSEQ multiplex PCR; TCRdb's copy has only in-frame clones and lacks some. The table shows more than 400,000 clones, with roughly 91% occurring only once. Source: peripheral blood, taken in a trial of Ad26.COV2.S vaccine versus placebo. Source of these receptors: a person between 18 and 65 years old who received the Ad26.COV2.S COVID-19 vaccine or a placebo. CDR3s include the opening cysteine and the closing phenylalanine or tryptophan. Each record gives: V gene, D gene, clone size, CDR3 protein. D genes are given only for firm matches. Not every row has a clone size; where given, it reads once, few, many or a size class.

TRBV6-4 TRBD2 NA CASSDSLAGGNEQFF
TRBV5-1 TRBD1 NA CASSLGDRQGGETQYF
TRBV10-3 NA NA CAISVGTGNEKLFF
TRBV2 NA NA CASSEWRSEQYF
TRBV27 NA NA CASSMRGSNQPQHF
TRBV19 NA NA CASSIGGYMDEAFF
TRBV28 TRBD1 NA CASNPRTGTFEAFF
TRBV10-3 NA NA CAISESGQGGSEQFF
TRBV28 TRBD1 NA CASSPTGTTNEKLFF
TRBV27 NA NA CASSLQGNEQFF
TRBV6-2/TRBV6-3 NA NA CASSRYREVATEAFF
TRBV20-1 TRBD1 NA CSAKQGLEQYF
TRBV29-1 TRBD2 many CSALGLARADTQYF
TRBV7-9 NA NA CASSVQGGQETQYF
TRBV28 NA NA CASSPPRWAYNEQFF
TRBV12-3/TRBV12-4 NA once CASSSREFEAFF
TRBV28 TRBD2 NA CASSLGRGGYEQYF
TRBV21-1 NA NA CASSNTSGSYEQYF
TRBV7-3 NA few CASSGGQFNEQFF
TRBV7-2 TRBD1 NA CASSPDRDNEQFF
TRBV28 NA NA CATAFDRQSDTQYF
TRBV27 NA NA CASSSSGEQYF
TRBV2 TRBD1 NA CASSRTGLEETQYF
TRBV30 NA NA CAWSWTLNTEAFF
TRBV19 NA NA CASSPSDSNYGYTF
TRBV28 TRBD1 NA CASRFPQGKGYQPQHF
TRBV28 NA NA CASSFVSPNQETQYF
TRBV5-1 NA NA CASSLELHTEAFF
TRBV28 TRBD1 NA CASSPGGSYEKLFF
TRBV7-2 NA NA CASSLAQGLWTDTQYF
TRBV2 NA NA CASRGTMLYSYEQYF
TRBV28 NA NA CASSFRVATNEKLFF
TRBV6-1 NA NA CASSERRDGGNSPLHF
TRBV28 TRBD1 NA CASSPGTGAPSEQYF
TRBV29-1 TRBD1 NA CSVEGLSDRDYAEAFF
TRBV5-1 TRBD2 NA CASSLLAGTGELFF
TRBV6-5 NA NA CASSNGRTSETQYF
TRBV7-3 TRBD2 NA CASSRTSGYEQYF
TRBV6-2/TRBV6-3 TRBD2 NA CASSYLRRERGTGELFF
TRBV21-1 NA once CASSSRTGVNTEAFF
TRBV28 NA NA CASSRTLGTEAFF
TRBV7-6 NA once CASSQLGGENPDTQYF
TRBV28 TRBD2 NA CASSLRLTSGLNYEQYF
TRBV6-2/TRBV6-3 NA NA CASSYPAGELFF
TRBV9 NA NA CASSVGGGTNEKLFF
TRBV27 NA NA CASSRRTGGSPLHF
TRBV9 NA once CASSVEPGGRVTGELFF
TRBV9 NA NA CASSTGGGSKNIQYF
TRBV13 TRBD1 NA CASSLGGTDWDTEAFF
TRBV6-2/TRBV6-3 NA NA CASSRTTRGGEQYF
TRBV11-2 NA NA CASSLLHDTEAFF